These 29 T cell receptor beta chains originate from one sample sequenced in a study of blood T cell repertoires in COVID-19. Method: immunoSEQ multiplex PCR; TCRdb's copy keeps in-frame clones and lacks some. Of roughly 320,000 clones listed, around 87% are singletons. Sequenced sample: peripheral blood. The receptor set was obtained from a man aged 70-80 years with acute or convalescent COVID-19.

This clone was counted a single time. The chain links TRBV11-3 to TRBJ2-3, with TRBD1 identical over 9 bases. Germline V gene data show CDR1 as SGHNT and CDR2 as YENEEA. CDR3 length: 15 residues. The V gene end was trimmed by 4 bases and the J gene end by 2 bases; junction bases not matched to a gene: 4. The CDR3, as DNA: TGTGCCAGCAGCTCGGGACAGGGAGACACAGATACGCAGTATTTT. It is translated as CASSSGQGDTDTQYF. The entire variable domain, with the rest obtained from reference TRBV11-3 and TRBJ2-3, is as follows: EAGVVQSPRYKIIEKKQPVAFWCNPISGHNTLYWYLQNLGQGPELLIRYENEEAVDDSQLPKDRFSAERLKGVDSTLKIQPAELGDSAVYLCASSSGQGDTDTQYFGPGTRLTVL.

The V call is TRBV15, the J call TRBJ1-5; perhaps TRBD1 as D (5 bases). V gave up 0 bases and J gave up 6 bases, with 12 bases separating them. The CDR3 contains 15 residues. Germline CDR1 reads LNHNV; CDR2 reads YYDKDF (reference sequence). CDR3 coding DNA: TGTGCCACCAGCAGAGATTTGGGAACAGGTCAGCCCCAGCATTTT. Amino acid sequence: CATSRDLGTGQPQHF.

This clone was recorded at least ten times. The gene calls are TRBV5-1 and TRBJ2-1; perhaps TRBD2 as D (6 bases). The CDR3 spans 14 residues. The germline CDR1 and CDR2 sequences are SGHRS and YFSETQ. With 3 bases removed from V and 8 bases from J, the gap between germline ends came to 15 bases. For the CDR3, the DNA is TGCGCCAGCAGCTACCGGTCGGGGGATGATGAGCAGTTCTTC. It is translated as CASSYRSGDDEQFF.

V gene TRBV7-9 combines with J gene TRBJ1-1; the match to TRBD1 covers 7 bases. Germline loops: CDR1 SEHNR, CDR2 FQNEAQ (reference sequence). The CDR3 spans 14 residues. V shed 7 bases, J shed 1 base, and the junction held 6 bases outside the gene matches. DNA for the CDR3: TGTGCCAGCATCCGGGGACAGTCGAACACTGAAGCTTTCTTT. As protein: CASIRGQSNTEAFF. Based on the CDR3 plus reference TRBV7-9 and TRBJ1-1, the full variable domain is DTGVSQNPRHKITKRGQNVTFRCDPISEHNRLYWYRQTLGQGPEFLTYFQNEAQLEKSRLLSDRFSAERPKGSFSTLEIQRTEQGDSAMYLCASIRGQSNTEAFFGQGTRLTVV.

The V and J genes are TRBV6-2 or TRBV6-3 and TRBJ2-5, with D perhaps matching TRBD1 (6 bases). V was shortened by 5 bases and J by 1 base, with 11 bases between the two germline ends. This CDR3 is 14 amino acids long. CDR1 is MNHEY and CDR2 is SVGEGT in the germline V gene. The CDR3 DNA reads as TGTGCCAGCAGTCCCGGACAGTTCCAAGAGACCCAGTACTTC. This sequence encodes CASSPGQFQETQYF.

This clone has a handful of counts. The chain has TRBV18 and TRBJ1-3, with TRBD1 matching over 7 bases. V shed 6 bases, J shed 4 bases, and the junction held 12 bases outside the gene matches. Germline CDR1 and CDR2: KGHSH and LQKENI. The CDR3 loop spans 16 amino acids. The CDR3 protein is CASSHPGGVEGNTIYF. CDR3 in DNA: TGTGCCAGCTCGCATCCAGGGGGAGTTGAAGGAAACACCATATATTTT.

The chain has TRBV5-1 and TRBJ2-3, with D tentatively TRBD2 (6 bases). Germline-derived CDR1 and CDR2 are SGHRS and YFSETQ. V lost 0 bases, J lost 4 bases, and 12 bases lay in between. The CDR3 is 15 amino acids. This CDR3 is CASSLAVGSADTQYF. In DNA form, the CDR3 reads TGCGCCAGCAGCTTGGCCGTCGGGAGCGCAGATACGCAGTATTTT. Drawing the rest from reference TRBV5-1 and TRBJ2-3, the complete variable domain is KAGVTQTPRYLIKTRGQQVTLSCSPISGHRSVSWYQQTPGQGLQFLFEYFSETQRNKGNFPGRFSGRQFSNSRSEMNVSTLELGDSALYLCASSLAVGSADTQYFGPGTRLTVL.

This chain joins TRBV5-1 and TRBJ2-6; 10 nucleotides align to TRBD1. V dropped 4 bases and J dropped 0; count of bases not matched to a gene: 4. Per germline, CDR1 SGHRS and CDR2 YFSETQ. The CDR3 contains 17 residues. The CDR3 region has the DNA TGCGCCAGCAGCCCCCGGACAGGGGGCTCTGGGGCCAACGTCCTGACTTTC. The encoded protein is CASSPRTGGSGANVLTF.

The rearrangement joins TRBV4-1 to TRBJ1-5; 7 bases fit TRBD1. Unmatched junction bases numbered 8, after V lost 1 base and J lost 8 bases. The CDR3 sequence is 15 residues long. The germline V gene encodes CDR1 MGHRA and CDR2 YSYEKL. The CDR3 sequence is CASSQGAGGQEPQHF. CDR3 nucleotides: TGCGCCAGCAGCCAAGGGGCAGGGGGGCAGGAGCCCCAGCATTTT.

This clone was observed a few times. The rearrangement uses TRBV6-5 and TRBJ2-3; tentative D call: TRBD2 (7 bases). CDR3 size: 14 residues. Trimming cost V 3 bases and J 8 bases, with 15 bases left between them. CDR1 is MNHEY, CDR2 SVGAGI, per germline. The CDR3 DNA sequence: TGTGCCAGCAGTTATGGGGGGGCCAAGAGTACGCAGTATTTT. Amino acid sequence: CASSYGGAKSTQYF.

The V and J genes are TRBV11-3 and TRBJ2-2; D is unresolved. Germline loops: CDR1 SGHNT, CDR2 YENEEA. The germline V and J ends were trimmed by 5 bases and 7 bases, with 8 bases remaining between them. CDR3 size: 12 residues. The CDR3 is CASSTDHGELFF. CDR3 DNA sequence: TGTGCCAGCAGCACAGACCACGGGGAGCTGTTTTTT.

This CDR3 reads CASSYSQRRFTDTQYF. The CDR3 region has the DNA TGTGCCAGCAGTTACTCCCAGCGCCGCTTCACAGATACGCAGTATTTT. The chain carries TRBV6-5 and TRBJ2-3; no clear D. The germline V and J ends were trimmed by 0 bases and 2 bases, with 12 bases remaining between them. From germline, CDR1 is MNHEY and CDR2 SVGAGI. The CDR3 sequence is 16 residues long.

The chain combines TRBV27 with TRBJ1-4, with D tentatively TRBD1 (6 bases). The CDR3 runs 15 residues. CDR1 MNHEY and CDR2 SMNVEV come from the germline V gene (reference sequence). The ends were cut back, 6 bases at V and 5 bases at J, with 16 bases in the middle. In DNA form, the CDR3 reads TGTGCCAGCAGCAACCGGCAGGGGCTAAATGAAAAACTGTTTTTT. It encodes CASSNRQGLNEKLFF.

This chain joins TRBV7-9 and TRBJ1-2; weak D call: TRBD1 (6 bases). The germline V gene encodes CDR1 SEHNR and CDR2 FQNEAQ (reference sequence). The CDR3 is 13 residues long. The ends were cut back, 3 bases at V and 8 bases at J, with 13 bases in the middle. CDR3 coding DNA: TGTGCCAGCAGCTTCGGCAGGGGTGAGGGCTACACCTTC. Amino acid sequence: CASSFGRGEGYTF.

The rearrangement uses TRBV5-5 and TRBJ1-1; TRBD1 matches at 10 bases. This CDR3 has 14 residues. CDR1 is SGHKS, CDR2 YYEKEE, per germline (reference sequence). V gave up 5 bases and J gave up 11 bases; unmatched junction bases: 12. CDR3 bases: TGTGCCAGCAGAAATACCGGGACAGGGGATGGCGCTTTCTTT. It yields the protein CASRNTGTGDGAFF.

Comment on this clone: The sample carries other DNA sequences with the same CDR3. V usage is TRBV5-1 and J usage is TRBJ1-5; TRBD1 agrees at 7 bases. The CDR3 runs 13 residues. The V and J ends lost 2 bases and 5 bases, in that order; junction bases with no gene match: 1. Germline V gene data show CDR1 as SGHRS and CDR2 as YFSETQ. CDR3 sequence reads: CASSLDRDQPQHF. CDR3 in DNA: TGCGCCAGCAGCTTAGACAGGGATCAGCCCCAGCATTTT.

This clone is a singleton in its sample. V is TRBV21-1 and J is TRBJ1-5; no DNA check was done on the table's D call, TRBD1. TRBV21-1 is deemed a pseudogene. The CDR3 covers 13 residues. CDR3: CASSVDRVQPQHF. As DNA, the CDR3 is TGTGCCAGCAGCGTAGACAGGGTACAGCCCCAGCATTTT.

This chain connects TRBV7-2 to TRBJ2-6, with a possible D match to TRBD2 (5 bases). Per germline, CDR1 SGHTA and CDR2 FQGNSA. This CDR3 is built from 15 residues. Between the trimmed V and J ends, which lost 2 bases and 0 bases, there was a span of 5 bases. This chain's CDR3 is CASSLTSSGANVLTF. The CDR3 bases are TGTGCCAGCAGCTTAACTAGCTCTGGGGCCAACGTCCTGACTTTC. Together with reference TRBV7-2 and TRBJ2-6, the CDR3 gives the full variable domain: GAGVSQSPSNKVTEKGKDVELRCDPISGHTALYWYRQSLGQGLEFLIYFQGNSAPDKSGLPSDRFSAERTGGSVSTLTIQRTQQEDSAVYLCASSLTSSGANVLTFGAGSRLTVL.

The chain joins TRBV9 to TRBJ2-3; TRBD1 aligns across 8 bases. This CDR3 is built from 16 residues. V dropped 1 base and J dropped 5; count of bases not matched to a gene: 9. Germline CDR1 is SGDLS and CDR2 is YYNGEE. CDR3: CASSVNPGTGIDTQYF. The CDR3 nucleotides are TGTGCCAGCAGCGTAAACCCCGGGACAGGTATAGATACGCAGTATTTT. Variable domain in full (rest from reference TRBV9 and TRBJ2-3): DSGVTQTPKHLITATGQRVTLRCSPRSGDLSVYWYQQSLDQGLQFLIQYYNGEERAKGNILERFSAQQFPDLHSELNLSSLELGDSALYFCASSVNPGTGIDTQYFGPGTRLTVL.

The chain has TRBV27 and TRBJ2-7, with TRBD1 as a possible D gene (6 bases). The CDR3 is 16 amino acids. From germline, CDR1 is MNHEY and CDR2 SMNVEV (reference sequence). V lost 0 bases and J 3 bases, leaving 15 bases between the germline ends. CDR3 coding DNA: TGTGCCAGCAGTTTATCAAGGTGGCAGGGGAACTACGAGCAGTACTTC. Its protein is CASSLSRWQGNYEQYF.

This chain uses TRBV7-2 with TRBJ2-7, with D perhaps matching TRBD1 (6 bases). The germline gives CDR1 SGHTA, CDR2 FQGNSA. This CDR3 spans 15 amino acids. The V end was cut by 4 bases, the J end by 2 bases, with 15 bases between. The CDR3 protein is CASSWGDRQTYEQYF. CDR3 sequence (DNA): TGTGCCAGCAGCTGGGGAGACAGGCAAACCTACGAGCAGTACTTC.

The rearrangement links TRBV5-4 to TRBJ2-7; 7 bases map to TRBD1. V was pared by 3 bases and J by 3 bases, with 3 bases of the junction left unmatched. The CDR3 totals 13 residues. The germline gives CDR1 SGHNT, CDR2 YYREEE (reference sequence). The CDR3 bases are TGTGCCAGCAGCTGGGCAGGGGGCTACGAGCAGTACTTC. Protein sequence: CASSWAGGYEQYF. Together with reference TRBV5-4 and TRBJ2-7, the CDR3 gives the full variable domain: ETGVTQSPTHLIKTRGQQVTLRCSSQSGHNTVSWYQQALGQGPQFIFQYYREEENGRGNFPPRFSGLQFPNYSSELNVNALELDDSALYLCASSWAGGYEQYFGPGTRLTVT.

A single count supports this clone. The chain has TRBV7-8 and TRBJ2-3, with 8 bases fitting TRBD2. CDR1 is SGHVS and CDR2 is FQNEAQ in the germline V gene. This CDR3 spans 16 amino acids. V was pared by 1 base and J by 4 bases, with 7 bases of the junction left unmatched. The chain's CDR3 is CASSLGGPRGADTQYF. DNA of the CDR3: TGTGCCAGCAGCTTAGGGGGGCCGCGGGGGGCAGATACGCAGTATTTT.

The chain couples TRBV3-1 (or the pseudogene TRBV3-2) to TRBJ2-1; 8 bases align to TRBD1. This CDR3 has 16 residues. The trim removed 4 bases at V and 4 bases at J, leaving 9 bases unmatched. Per germline, CDR1 LGHDT and CDR2 YNNKEL (reference sequence). The chain's CDR3 is CASSRLGGQVYNEQFF. Here the CDR3 DNA reads TGTGCCAGCAGCCGCCTTGGGGGACAGGTGTACAATGAGCAGTTCTTC.

The table lists this clone with a few counts. The chain uses TRBV7-9 and TRBJ1-1; the D is unclear. V shed 1 base and J shed 5 bases, with 2 bases lying between them. The CDR3 runs to 11 residues. Per germline, CDR1 SEHNR and CDR2 FQNEAQ (reference sequence). The CDR3 bases are TGTGCCAGCAGCTTAGTAACTGAAGCTTTCTTT. This translates into CASSLVTEAFF.

The rearrangement uses TRBV29-1 and TRBJ1-1, with a weak D call TRBD1 (5 bases). The V end was cut by 4 bases, the J end by 1 base, with 16 bases between. Germline V gene data show CDR1 as SQVTM and CDR2 as ANQGSEA. The CDR3 covers 15 residues. DNA of the CDR3: TGCAGCGTTGTAAGGGCCACGGGGGGGAACACTGAAGCTTTCTTT. Amino acid sequence: CSVVRATGGNTEAFF.

This chain connects TRBV7-9 to TRBJ2-7; possible D gene TRBD1, 6 bases. The CDR3 covers 13 residues. CDR1 and CDR2 from the germline V gene are SEHNR and FQNEAQ (reference sequence). Trimming shortened V by 5 bases and J by 3 bases, and 11 bases separated the two germline ends. CDR3 region: CASSRDTDYEQYF. The CDR3 DNA reads TGTGCCAGCAGCCGGGACACGGACTACGAGCAGTACTTC.

This chain uses TRBV5-6 with TRBJ2-3, with a tentative D call TRBD2 (7 bases). V dropped 0 bases and J dropped 4 bases, with 12 bases sitting between them. CDR1 and CDR2 (germline): SGHDT, YYEEEE. CDR3 length: 15 residues. CDR3 region: CASSLGGRGPDTQYF. DNA of the CDR3: TGTGCCAGCAGCTTGGGCGGGCGGGGGCCAGATACGCAGTATTTT.

This chain connects TRBV19 to TRBJ2-2; TRBD1 might be the D (6 bases). Germline V gene sequence: CDR1 LNHDA, CDR2 SQIVND (reference sequence). There are 16 residues in the CDR3. V was shortened by 1 base and J by 5 bases, with 14 bases between the two germline ends. The CDR3 is CASSIGGGLMTGELFF. The CDR3 bases are TGTGCCAGTAGTATAGGAGGGGGTCTTATGACCGGGGAGCTGTTTTTT.